Listed below are T cell receptor beta chains from one sample, sequenced in a study of blood T cell repertoires in COVID-19. TCRdb keeps only in-frame clones here, not all; method: immunoSEQ multiplex PCR. Of 200,000 to 300,000 clones listed, roughly 79% are singletons. Sequenced: peripheral blood. Receptors originate from a woman of 80 years or more with acute or convalescent COVID-19. CDR3s include the opening cysteine and the closing phenylalanine or tryptophan. A D gene is named only where the DNA matches it firmly. The listing skips clone size in some rows; elsewhere it reads once, few, many or a size class.

d_call	v_call	j_call	clone_size	cdr3_nt	cdr3_aa
-	TRBV19	TRBJ2-2	-	TGTGCCAGTAGTATAGCGTTGACTCCCGGGGAGCTGTTTTTT	CASSIALTPGELFF
TRBD1	TRBV18	TRBJ1-2	-	TGTGCCAGCTCACCCGACAGGGTTCGAGGTGGCTACACCTTC	CASSPDRVRGGYTF
TRBD1	TRBV19	TRBJ1-2	-	TGTGCCAGTAGTATATCCTTTTTTTGGCAGGGGGCGGGCTTC	CASSISFFWQGAGF
TRBD2	TRBV7-2	TRBJ2-3	-	TGTGCCAGCAGCTTTCGGAGCGGGGTTCGCACAGATACGCAGTATTTT	CASSFRSGVRTDTQYF
TRBD2	TRBV20-1	TRBJ2-7	-	TGCAGTGCTAGTACCCGGTGGTCTAGCGGGAGCAGGTCCTACGAGCAGTACTTC	CSASTRWSSGSRSYEQYF
TRBD2	TRBV10-3	TRBJ2-7	-	TGTGCCACCTCAGCCCTAGATGGAGGAGCGGGGCCTTACGAGCAGTACTTC	CATSALDGGAGPYEQYF
TRBD1	TRBV28	TRBJ1-2	-	TGTGCCAGCAGTTCATTCCAGGACAGGGGGTTGAACTATGGCTACACCTTC	CASSSFQDRGLNYGYTF
-	TRBV12-2	TRBJ2-7	once	TGTGCAAGTCGCTTAGCTTCCGGGACAGGGGGCGTTAAGCAGTACTTC	CASRLASGTGGVKQYF
TRBD1	TRBV5-1	TRBJ2-2	-	TGCGCCAGCAGCTTAGGGACAGCGAACACCGGGGAGCTGTTTTTT	CASSLGTANTGELFF
-	TRBV14	TRBJ2-5	-	TGTGCCAGCAGCCAAGAGCTCGGTTTGGAGACCCAGTACTTC	CASSQELGLETQYF
-	TRBV27	TRBJ1-1	-	TGTGCCAGCAGTTTACTACGGGAGAACACTGAAGCTTTCTTT	CASSLLRENTEAFF
-	TRBV5-4	TRBJ2-3	-	TGTGCCAGCAGCAAAGGACTCGCGGGTACAGATACGCAGTATTTT	CASSKGLAGTDTQYF
-	TRBV7-8	TRBJ1-6	-	TGTGCCAGCAGCCCGCAAGCCGCCTATAATTCACCCCTCCACTTT	CASSPQAAYNSPLHF
-	TRBV7-8	TRBJ2-7	-	TGTGCCAGCAGCTTCGAGGGAACCCTACCCTACGAGCAGTACTTC	CASSFEGTLPYEQYF
TRBD1	TRBV7-2	TRBJ1-4	-	TGTGCCAGCAGCTTAAGAAGGTCAGGGGGCACTAATGAAAAACTGTTTTTT	CASSLRRSGGTNEKLFF
-	TRBV5-6	TRBJ2-7	few	TGTGCCAGCAGCTCTGTCGGGGGAAGCTCCTACGAGCAGTACTTC	CASSSVGGSSYEQYF
-	TRBV19	TRBJ1-5	-	TGTGCCAGTAGTGACCCAAGCAGGGATCAGCCCCAGCATTTT	CASSDPSRDQPQHF
-	TRBV18	TRBJ2-1	once	TGTGCCAGCTCACCATCGGGAGCCTACAATGAGCAGTTCTTC	CASSPSGAYNEQFF
TRBD1	TRBV20-1	TRBJ1-1	-	TGCAGTGCTAGTGAGGACAGGGAAGCTTTCTTT	CSASEDREAFF
-	TRBV7-2	TRBJ2-3	-	TGTGCCAGCAGCCGCTATGTAGATACGCAGTATTTT	CASSRYVDTQYF
-	TRBV6-5	TRBJ2-5	-	TGTGCCAGCGCGAGTCTAACTCCCCGGGGGACCCAGTACTTC	CASASLTPRGTQYF
TRBD1	TRBV2	TRBJ1-5	once	TGTGCCAGCAGCGGGACAGGGATTGTTCAGCCCCAGCATTTT	CASSGTGIVQPQHF
-	TRBV5-6	TRBJ1-5	-	TGTGCCAGCAGCCGGCAGGGGAGTCAGCCCCAGCATTTT	CASSRQGSQPQHF
-	TRBV14	TRBJ2-5	-	TGTGCCAGCAGCCAAGAAGGCCTGCTATCCAGGCCGCGTGAGACCCAGTACTTC	CASSQEGLLSRPRETQYF